This T cell receptor (beta chain) was recovered during a study of T-cell memory formation after mild COVID-19. In the study overall: Each donor largely had its own TCR clusters. General study results and limits: Clones that contracted from day 15 to 85 had balanced CD4/CD8; later expanders were CD4+ biased.

Note on this clonotype: Its antigen remains unidentified.

UMIs and sample barcodes were carried by the TCR alpha and TCR beta cDNA libraries that 5'RACE produced using constant-segment primers. TCRdb itself ran the 5' RACE reads through MiXCR, one entry per CDR3 protein. The sample lists hundreds of thousands of distinct CDR3 sequences; around 15% were seen once. Germline CDR1 is MNHEY and CDR2 is SVGAGI. V was clipped by 0 bases and J by 5 bases, with 13 bases between them. The CDR3 is made up of 15 amino acids. This rearrangement joins TRBV6-5 to TRBJ1-2, with D maybe TRBD1 (5 bases). The source of this sequence is an adult woman who had mild COVID-19 (a few samples of this study predate the infection). Cell type and time point are not known. The sequencing sample was made of PBMCs or a T cell subset sorted from them (not recorded which). The DNA of the CDR3 is TGTGCCAGCAGTTACTCGTCCGTAGGGGCGTATGGCTACACCTTC. Residues: CASSYSSVGAYGYTF.